These 2 T cell receptor beta chains were sequenced from one sample in a study of T cell responses to AZD1222 COVID-19 vaccine. Libraries were prepared by immunoSEQ multiplex PCR; TCRdb keeps only in-frame clonotypes and omits some of them. This repertoire shows 100,000 to 110,000 clones, about 88% found once; its top ten account for about 2%. The sequencing used peripheral blood, collected on day 0 of AZD1222 vaccination. The receptors shown here come from an adult in good health.

The CDR3 here is CASSQGGPGLASYNEQFF. The DNA for the CDR3 is TGCGCCAGCAGCCAAGGGGGCCCGGGACTAGCGTCCTACAATGAGCAGTTCTTC. The chain combines TRBV4-3 with TRBJ2-1; TRBD2 matches at 10 bases. Trimming took 1 base from V and 1 from J; bases not matched to a gene: 7. Per the germline V gene, CDR1 is LGHNA and CDR2 is YSLEER. The CDR3 covers 18 residues.

This clone was counted only a few times. The chain uses TRBV27 and TRBJ1-3; D unclear. The CDR3 runs 14 residues. The V gene lost 0 bases and the J gene lost 4 bases, with 7 bases spanning the gap. The V gene's germline CDR1 is MNHEY and CDR2 SMNVEV (reference sequence). The CDR3 reads CASSLSRLGNTIYF. CDR3 nucleotides: TGTGCCAGCAGTTTATCCAGGCTCGGAAACACCATATATTTT.